This TCR beta chain was observed in a study of blood T cell repertoires in COVID-19. Across the study: COVID-19 samples, acute and convalescent, were from the United States, Italy and Spain. PBMCs, B-cell-depleted T cells, or T cells were the source of the cDNA or gDNA that made up the material.

The CDR3 has 16 residues. V was pared by 4 bases and J by 0 bases, with 5 bases of the junction left unmatched. The germline CDR1 and CDR2 sequences are SGHAT and FQNNGV. In the original analysis: Amplifying reference gene primers gave estimates of nucleated cell counts. The protocol was immunoSEQ multiplex PCR, while the TCRdb copy is restricted to in-frame clones and leaves out a portion. That table is the source of V, J and clone size, and D and trimming were worked out from the DNA. This table holds about 44,000 clones, roughly 84% found once. The sequencing input was peripheral blood. The gene calls are TRBV11-2 and TRBJ2-1, with 8 bases lining up with TRBD2. The source of this sequence is a woman aged 65 to 85 with acute or convalescent COVID-19. DNA of the CDR3: TGTGCCAGCAGCTCCCACGGGAGGGGCTCCTACAATGAGCAGTTCTTC. It translates to CASSSHGRGSYNEQFF.